Described below is a single T cell receptor beta chain sequence and its context. The antigen remains undetermined. The method was immunoSEQ multiplex PCR; TCRdb's version includes in-frame clones alone and lacks a portion of them. The sample has approximately 74,000 clones, 70% to 90% seen once. This CDR3 contains 15 residues. Germline assignment: CDR1 SEHNR and CDR2 FQNEAQ (reference sequence). Trimming cost V 5 bases and J 0 bases, with 10 bases left between them. The data are from a study of T cell responses to AZD1222 COVID-19 vaccine. General study points: Regions 160-218 and 743-854 held dominance among vaccine-associated CD4 TCRs, which spanned spike. The donor cohort was predominantly white British with a female majority, and clonal diversity may have been underestimated. Per reports, nearly half of all spike-specific TCRs target regions that are unmutated in variants.

J is TRBJ2-2 and V is TRBV7-9; maybe TRBD1 (6 bases). The sequence was obtained from an adult in good health. Specimen: peripheral blood, collected on day 0 of AZD1222 vaccination. The CDR3 sequence is CASSPRTANTGELFF. CDR3 DNA sequence: TGTGCCAGCAGCCCCCGGACAGCGAACACCGGGGAGCTGTTTTTT.